These 10 T cell receptor beta chains came from one sample sequenced in a study of blood T cell repertoires in COVID-19. Using immunoSEQ multiplex PCR, the repertoire was profiled, and TCRdb retains in-frame clones only, with some absent. This sample has a few hundred thousand clones, with about 88% found just once. The sample taken for sequencing was PBMCs or T cells enriched from blood (not recorded which). All receptors derive from a woman between 45 and 65 years old who had recovered from COVID-19.

This clone was seen more than once but under ten times. The chain uses TRBV5-1 and TRBJ2-7; D may be TRBD1 (6 bases). The CDR3 runs to 16 residues. V dropped 4 bases and J dropped 0 bases, with 17 bases sitting between them. Looked up from germline, CDR1 is SGHRS and CDR2 is YFSETQ. CDR3 DNA sequence: TGCGCCAGCAGCCCGACCGGGACACCAAGCTCCTACGAGCAGTACTTC. This encodes CASSPTGTPSSYEQYF.

This chain uses TRBV5-1 with TRBJ2-7, with TRBD1 as a possible D gene (6 bases). The CDR3 length is 14 residues. Trimming removed 0 bases at V and 5 bases at J, with 12 bases between. Germline values: CDR1 SGHRS, CDR2 YFSETQ. Here the CDR3 reads CASSLVGGSDEQYF. The CDR3 region has the DNA TGCGCCAGCAGCTTGGTAGGGGGTTCTGACGAGCAGTACTTC.

V usage is TRBV7-2 and J usage is TRBJ2-3; 9 bases agree with TRBD2. The CDR3 is made up of 15 amino acids. Germline V lookup: CDR1 SGHTA, CDR2 FQGNSA. The trim removed 5 bases at V and 3 bases at J, leaving 6 bases unmatched. The CDR3 nucleotides are TGTGCCAGCAGCAGAAACGCGGGAGGGACAGATACGCAGTATTTT. Protein product: CASSRNAGGTDTQYF.

The chain joins TRBV5-1 to TRBJ2-4; 11 bases fit TRBD2. The germline CDR1 and CDR2 sequences are SGHRS and YFSETQ. V trimming: 4 bases; J trimming: 9 bases; junction bases outside the gene matches: 12. CDR3 length: 16 residues. The CDR3 region has the DNA TGCGCCAGCAGCCCTTTAGCGGGAGGGCCTCTAAGCATTCAGTACTTC. Translation: CASSPLAGGPLSIQYF.

The count of this clone is one. The V and J genes are TRBV18 and TRBJ2-2, with D perhaps matching TRBD2 (5 bases). Per the germline V gene, CDR1 is KGHSH and CDR2 is LQKENI. Trimming shortened V by 3 bases and J by 0 bases, and 11 bases separated the two germline ends. The length of the CDR3 is 16 residues. As DNA, the CDR3 is TGTGCCAGCTCACCTAGGCGGGCCTCGAACACCGGGGAGCTGTTTTTT. This encodes CASSPRRASNTGELFF.

The chain carries TRBV4-1 and TRBJ2-3, with a weak D call TRBD1 (6 bases). This CDR3 has 15 amino acids. V was cut by 3 bases and J by 2 bases, with 12 bases left in between. Per the germline V gene, CDR1 is MGHRA and CDR2 is YSYEKL. CDR3 bases: TGCGCCAGCAGCCACGACAGGACTTACACAGATACGCAGTATTTT. Translating it yields CASSHDRTYTDTQYF.

V and J are TRBV18 and TRBJ2-1; 10 bases line up with TRBD2. The germline V gene has CDR1 KGHSH and CDR2 LQKENI. The trim removed 2 bases at V and 5 bases at J, leaving 9 bases unmatched. The CDR3 extends over 17 amino acids. This CDR3 reads CASSPIQAGTSDNEQFF. The CDR3 DNA follows: TGTGCCAGCTCACCAATTCAAGCAGGGACTAGCGACAATGAGCAGTTCTTC.

The chain combines TRBV19 with TRBJ1-5; unclear D gene. Germline-derived CDR1 and CDR2 are LNHDA and SQIVND (reference sequence). The germline V and J ends were trimmed by 4 bases and 4 bases, with 11 bases remaining between them. The CDR3 extends over 14 amino acids. DNA for the CDR3: TGTGCCAGTAGTAACCGGGAAGAAAATCAGCCCCAGCATTTT. Amino acids: CASSNREENQPQHF.

The chain couples TRBV28 to TRBJ1-3; unclear D gene. CDR3 length equals 15 residues. Trimming pared 3 bases from V and 0 bases from J, leaving 9 bases between. Germline CDR1 and CDR2: MDHEN and SYDVKM. The CDR3 sequence: CASSFAGYSGNTIYF. The CDR3 nucleotides are TGTGCCAGCAGTTTTGCAGGCTACTCTGGAAACACCATATATTTT.

The chain couples TRBV7-9 to TRBJ2-7; 9 bases align to TRBD2. The CDR3 sequence is 18 residues long. The V gene end was trimmed by 5 bases and the J gene end by 3 bases; junction bases not matched to a gene: 17. Germline V gene sequence: CDR1 SEHNR, CDR2 FQNEAQ (reference sequence). The CDR3 DNA is TGTGCCAGCAGCGCCCCGGGACTAGCCAAACCCCGACTCTACGAGCAGTACTTC. This gives the protein CASSAPGLAKPRLYEQYF.